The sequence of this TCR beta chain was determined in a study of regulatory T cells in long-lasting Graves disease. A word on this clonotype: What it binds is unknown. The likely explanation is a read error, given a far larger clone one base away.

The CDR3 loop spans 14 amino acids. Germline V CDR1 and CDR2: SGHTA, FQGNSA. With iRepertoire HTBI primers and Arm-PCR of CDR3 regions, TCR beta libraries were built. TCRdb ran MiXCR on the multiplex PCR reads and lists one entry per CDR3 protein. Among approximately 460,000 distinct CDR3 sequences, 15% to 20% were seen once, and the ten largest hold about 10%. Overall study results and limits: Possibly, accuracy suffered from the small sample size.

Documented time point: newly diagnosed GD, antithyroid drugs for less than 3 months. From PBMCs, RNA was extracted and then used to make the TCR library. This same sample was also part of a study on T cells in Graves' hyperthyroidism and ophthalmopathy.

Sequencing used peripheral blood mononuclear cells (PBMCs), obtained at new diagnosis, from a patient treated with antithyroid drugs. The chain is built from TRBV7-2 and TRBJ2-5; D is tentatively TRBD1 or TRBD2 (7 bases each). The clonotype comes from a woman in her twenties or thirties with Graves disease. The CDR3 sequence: CASSYQGGYNEQLF. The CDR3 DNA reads TGTGCCAGCAGCTACCAGGGGGGGTACAATGAGCAGCTCTTC. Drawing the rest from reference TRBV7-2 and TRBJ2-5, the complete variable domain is GAGVSQSPSNKVTEKGKDVELRCDPISGHTALYWYRQSLGQGLEFLIYFQGNSAPDKSGLPSDRFSAERTGGSVSTLTIQRTQQEDSAVYLCASSYQGGYNEQLFGPGTRLLVL.